This TCR beta chain was retrieved from a study of T-cell reconstitution after alpha-beta-depleted transplantation in children (dated by TCRdb to the mid-2010s). For the study in its entirety: The study quantitatively tracked T-cell immune reconstitution after TCRalphabeta/CD19-depleted allogeneic hematopoietic cell transplantation in children using TCR repertoire profiling. Overall study outcomes, separate from this receptor: The apparently early alphabetaT-cell count recovery about two months after transplant was reportedly dependent on only several hundred rapidly expanded clones derived from non-depleted graft cells. The frequencies of hyperexpanded clones fell over the following months, and after one year, T-cell counts and TCRbeta diversity were mostly attributed to newly produced T cells. In some patients, high TCRbeta diversity at day 60 was attributed to recipient T cells and intrathymic progenitors that had survived conditioning.

Inclusive of the bounding cysteine and phenylalanine, the CDR3 is 15 residues long. The retained sequence is limited to the CDR3, 45 bases, with the frame set at the first base. For this chain, trimming is 3 bases at the V end and 5 bases at the J end, and the number of junction bases without a gene match is 9. On this clonotype itself: Its antigen is unknown. No quality values exist for individual bases; no much larger clone is one base distant.

In the paper's terms, the treatment or condition label means: allogeneic hematopoietic cell transplantation with graft depleted of TCRalphabeta T cells and CD19 B cells. TCRalphabeta/CD19-depleted allogeneic hematopoietic cell grafts were given to the transplant recipients, all of whom were children. Library method: PCR. Sequencing instrument: Illumina HiSeq 2500. To normalize quantification of the TCRbeta repertoire, the TCR libraries were built with molecular barcoding that relied on unique molecular identifiers. In-frame beta chains were kept once TCRdb had trimmed the public reads at Q25 with fastp and called clones with MiXCR. Under each unique CDR3 protein, matching rows form one entry showing the most common genes and DNA. The sample table lists 300,000 to 400,000 distinct CDR3 sequences, about a sixth of them with a count of one. The ten largest account for roughly 41% of the sample.

The source of this sequence is a male patient aged 2-9 years who had a stem cell transplant for acute lymphoblastic leukemia, so the T cells may come from the graft donor. This chain is built from TRBV12-3 or TRBV12-4 and TRBJ2-7; TRBD2 agrees with 8 junctional bases. Sequenced here: PBMCs, mostly from graft donor cells, sampled 360 days after TCRalphabeta/CD19-depleted stem cell transplant. The CDR3 region reads CASSFGGLAADEQYF. The base sequence is TGTGCCAGCAGTTTTGGTGGACTAGCAGCGGACGAGCAGTACTTC.